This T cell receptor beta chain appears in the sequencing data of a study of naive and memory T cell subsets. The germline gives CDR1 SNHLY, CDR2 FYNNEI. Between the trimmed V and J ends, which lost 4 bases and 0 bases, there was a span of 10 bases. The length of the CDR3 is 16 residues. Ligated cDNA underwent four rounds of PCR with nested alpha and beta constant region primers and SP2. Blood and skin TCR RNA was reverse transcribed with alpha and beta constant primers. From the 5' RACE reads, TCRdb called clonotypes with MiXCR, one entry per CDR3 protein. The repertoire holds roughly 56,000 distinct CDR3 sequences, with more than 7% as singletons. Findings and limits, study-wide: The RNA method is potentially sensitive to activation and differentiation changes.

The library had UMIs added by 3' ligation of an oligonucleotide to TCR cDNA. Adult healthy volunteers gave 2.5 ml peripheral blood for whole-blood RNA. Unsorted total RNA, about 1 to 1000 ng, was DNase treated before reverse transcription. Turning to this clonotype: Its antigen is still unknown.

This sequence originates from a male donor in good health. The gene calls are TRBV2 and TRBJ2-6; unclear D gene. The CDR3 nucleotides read TGTGCCAGCAGTGCTGAACGGCACTCTGGGGCCAACGTCCTGACTTTC. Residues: CASSAERHSGANVLTF. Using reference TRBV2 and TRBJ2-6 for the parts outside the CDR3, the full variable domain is EPEVTQTPSHQVTQMGQEVILRCVPISNHLYFYWYRQILGQKVEFLVSFYNNEISEKSEIFDDQFSVERPDGSNFTLKIRSTKLEDSAMYFCASSAERHSGANVLTFGAGSRLTVL.